This T cell receptor (beta chain) was recorded in a study of blood T cell repertoires in COVID-19. The CDR3 sequence is 19 residues long. V dropped 1 base and J dropped 4; count of bases not matched to a gene: 18. The germline gives CDR1 SGHTA, CDR2 FQGTGA. The assay was immunoSEQ multiplex PCR, and TCRdb's table has in-frame clones only and misses some. Here the sample spans 140,000 or so clones, roughly 85% being singletons. The sample consisted of peripheral blood. This rearrangement joins TRBV7-3 to TRBJ2-7; the match to TRBD1 covers 8 bases. The origin of this receptor is a man aged 45 to 65 with acute or convalescent COVID-19. As DNA, the CDR3 is TGTGCCAGCAGCTTAATTGCCCCCCCCGGACAGGGTGGGGGATACGAGCAGTACTTC. The encoded protein is CASSLIAPPGQGGGYEQYF.